The rows below give T cell receptor beta chains drawn from one sample of a study of cytomegalovirus exposure and HLA in healthy donors. Sequencing was performed with immunoSEQ multiplex PCR; in TCRdb, only in-frame clones are kept and a portion is missing. There are tens of thousands of clones in the sample; 89% occur only once, and around 14% lies in the top ten. The material sequenced was PBMCs. All receptors come from a woman under 30 in good health and CMV-seronegative. CDR3s include the opening cysteine and the closing phenylalanine or tryptophan. D genes are given only for firm matches. Rows may omit the clone size; those that give it use once, few, many or a size class.

d_call,j_call,v_call,clone_size,cdr3_length,cdr3_nt,cdr3_aa
.,TRBJ2-3,TRBV5-8,.,16,TGTGCCAGCAGCTTGGGTAACAGGGAATACACAGATACGCAGTATTTT,CASSLGNREYTDTQYF
.,TRBJ2-5,TRBV5-4,.,13,TGTGCCAGCAGCTCTCAGGGGGGAGAGACCCAGTACTTC,CASSSQGGETQYF
.,TRBJ1-3,TRBV2,.,12,TGTGCCAGCAGTGATGGGCGACAGAGAATATATTTT,CASSDGRQRIYF
TRBD1,TRBJ2-5,TRBV28,.,15,TGTGCCAGCAGTAGGACAGGGGGCGGAAGAGAGACCCAGTACTTC,CASSRTGGGRETQYF
TRBD1,TRBJ2-3,TRBV5-1,.,14,TGCGCCAGCAGCTTGGCAAACAGGGGGGATACGCAGTATTTT,CASSLANRGDTQYF
TRBD1,TRBJ2-7,TRBV28,.,15,TGTGCCAGCAGCGTAACGACAGGGGGAGCCTACGAGCAGTACTTC,CASSVTTGGAYEQYF
TRBD2,TRBJ2-5,TRBV5-1,.,15,TGCGCCAGCAGAGCTCTAGCGGGGGGCCAAGAGACCCAGTACTTC,CASRALAGGQETQYF
.,TRBJ1-1,TRBV5-6,.,14,TGTGCCAGCAGGGAGGGTGGAGTGAACACTGAAGCTTTCTTT,CASREGGVNTEAFF
TRBD2,TRBJ2-7,TRBV4-1,.,15,TGCGCCAGCAGCCCCCTAGCGGGACCAATCTACGAGCAGTACTTC,CASSPLAGPIYEQYF
.,TRBJ1-1,TRBV6-5,.,14,TGTGCCAGCAGTTACGGAAGGAGGGACACTGAAGCTTTCTTT,CASSYGRRDTEAFF
TRBD1,TRBJ1-4,TRBV2,.,15,TGTGCCAGCAGTCCACGACAGGGGAGTAATGAAAAACTGTTTTTT,CASSPRQGSNEKLFF
.,TRBJ2-3,TRBV15,once,17,TGTGCCACCAGCAGAGGAGTGGGCTCGAGTTCCACAGATACGCAGTATTTT,CATSRGVGSSSTDTQYF
.,TRBJ1-5,TRBV9,.,15,TGTGCCAGCAGCGTAGACGGTAGGGGGAATCAGCCCCAGCATTTT,CASSVDGRGNQPQHF
TRBD2,TRBJ2-5,TRBV18,.,16,TGTGCCAGCTCACCACTAGCGGGAGGACAACAAGAGACCCAGTACTTC,CASSPLAGGQQETQYF
.,TRBJ1-2,TRBV30,.,13,TGTGCCTGGAGTGTACGGGAGAGCGATGGCTACACCTTC,CAWSVRESDGYTF
TRBD2,TRBJ2-1,TRBV12-5,.,18,TGTGCTAGTGGTTTGGTACAAACTAGCGGCAGCCTTTACAATGAGCAGTTCTTC,CASGLVQTSGSLYNEQFF
TRBD2,TRBJ2-1,TRBV6-1,.,16,TGTGCCAGCAGTGAAGGGTCTAGCGGGGGAGGGAATGAGCAGTTCTTC,CASSEGSSGGGNEQFF
TRBD1,TRBJ1-2,TRBV10-3,.,14,TGTGCCATCAGTGCCCGGGGACAGTCCTATGGCTACACCTTC,CAISARGQSYGYTF
.,TRBJ2-2,TRBV14,.,15,TGTGCCAGCAGCCACCTGAACAGGGCCGGCGGGGAGCTGTTTTTT,CASSHLNRAGGELFF
.,TRBJ1-4,TRBV7-9,.,15,TGTGCCAGCAGCTTGGCAGCAGACTCTAATGAAAAACTGTTTTTT,CASSLAADSNEKLFF
TRBD1,TRBJ1-2,TRBV19,.,14,TGTGCCAGTAGTCAACAGGACAGGGCCTATGGCTACACCTTC,CASSQQDRAYGYTF
.,TRBJ1-2,TRBV28,.,15,TGTGCCAGCAGTTTTTTAGGGGGTACTGGGTATGGCTACACCTTC,CASSFLGGTGYGYTF
.,TRBJ2-1,TRBV2,.,10,TGTGCCAGCACTATCAATGAGCAGTTCTTC,CASTINEQFF
TRBD2,TRBJ2-3,TRBV9,.,15,TGTGCCAGCAGCGGGTGGGGGGGACCCACAGATACGCAGTATTTT,CASSGWGGPTDTQYF
.,TRBJ1-1,TRBV27,.,15,TGTGCCAGCAGTTTAGATCCGACAGCGAACACTGAAGCTTTCTTT,CASSLDPTANTEAFF
.,TRBJ2-1,TRBV4-3,.,16,TGCGCCAGCAGCCAAGATGATGGACTACCTAACAATGAGCAGTTCTTC,CASSQDDGLPNNEQFF
.,TRBJ2-7,TRBV6-6,.,13,TGTGCCAGCAGCAGGGTCTCTAACTACGAGCAGTACTTC,CASSRVSNYEQYF
TRBD2,TRBJ2-5,TRBV28,.,14,TGTGCCAGCAATCCCGGGGGGGTCCGAGAGACCCAGTACTTC,CASNPGGVRETQYF
TRBD1,TRBJ2-2,TRBV4-3,once,17,TGCGCCAGCAGCCAAGATCCACAGGGGGCGCAATACGGGGAGCTGTTTTTT,CASSQDPQGAQYGELFF
TRBD2,TRBJ2-3,TRBV15,.,13,TGTGCCACCAGCACTGGACTAGCCGATACGCAGTATTTT,CATSTGLADTQYF
TRBD1,TRBJ2-2,TRBV4-1,.,17,TGCGCCAGCAGCCTGCGCCTGACAGGGTTTTTCTCCGGGGAGCTGTTTTTT,CASSLRLTGFFSGELFF
.,TRBJ2-5,TRBV10-3,.,14,TGTGCCATCAGTGAGTCAGGGGAACGAGAGACCCAGTACTTC,CAISESGERETQYF
TRBD1,TRBJ2-5,TRBV28,.,14,TGTGCCAGCACCACGCCAGGGGGCAGTGAGACCCAGTACTTC,CASTTPGGSETQYF
TRBD1,TRBJ1-2,TRBV18,.,18,TGTGCCAGCTCACGGACCGGGACAGGGGGCGCTTTTGGCTATGGCTACACCTTC,CASSRTGTGGAFGYGYTF
TRBD2,TRBJ2-3,TRBV11-3,.,15,TGTGCCAGCAGCTTAGGCGGGAGGGCCGGAGATACGCAGTATTTT,CASSLGGRAGDTQYF
TRBD1,TRBJ1-4,TRBV30,.,14,TGTGCCTGGAGTACAGGGGGCCCTAATGAAAAACTGTTTTTT,CAWSTGGPNEKLFF
.,TRBJ1-4,TRBV11-2,.,12,TGTGCCAGCAGCTTAGGAGGATCAAAACTGTTTTTT,CASSLGGSKLFF
.,TRBJ1-3,TRBV5-8,.,15,TGTGCCAGCAGCCTTGGAGACGGAGTGAGAAACACCATATATTTT,CASSLGDGVRNTIYF
.,TRBJ2-6,TRBV19,.,16,TGTGCCAGTAGTATAGGGCAAATCGCTGGGGCCAACGTCCTGACTTTC,CASSIGQIAGANVLTF
TRBD2,TRBJ2-1,TRBV11-2,.,15,TGTGCCAGCAGAGAGGGGCGGGGGAGGTACAATGAGCAGTTCTTC,CASREGRGRYNEQFF
TRBD2,TRBJ2-2,TRBV28,few,15,TGTGCCAGCATCCCTTTCGGCGGGAGTACCGGGGAGCTGTTTTTT,CASIPFGGSTGELFF
.,TRBJ1-4,TRBV7-9,once,14,TGTGCCAGCAGCTTAGCGCTAGGTGCGGAAAAACTGTTTTTT,CASSLALGAEKLFF
TRBD1,TRBJ1-6,TRBV6-5,.,15,TGTGCCAGCAGTTACGAGGGGGACAGGGACTCACCCCTCCACTTT,CASSYEGDRDSPLHF
.,TRBJ1-1,TRBV7-3,.,14,TGTGCCAGCAGCTTAACGGGAGGGAACACTGAAGCTTTCTTT,CASSLTGGNTEAFF
.,TRBJ1-1,TRBV5-5,.,14,TGTGCCAGCAGCTTTGGCACCTTAAACACTGAAGCTTTCTTT,CASSFGTLNTEAFF
.,TRBJ1-1,TRBV18,.,16,TGTGCCAGCTCACCCGACATGCTTGGCTTTAACACTGAAGCTTTCTTT,CASSPDMLGFNTEAFF
.,TRBJ2-6,TRBV7-9,.,15,TGTGCCAGCAGCTTGGGGGGCTCTGGGGCCAACGTCCTGACTTTC,CASSLGGSGANVLTF